One sample yielded the 8 T cell receptor beta chains listed below, sequenced in a study of cytomegalovirus exposure and HLA in healthy donors. In the PCR, 60 Vbeta and 13 Jbeta primers were used. Repertoires were generated with immunoSEQ multiplex PCR, while TCRdb's copy carries only in-frame clones and drops some. The sample lists around 120,000 clones, roughly four fifths occurring once. The sample consisted of PBMCs. The receptors come from a boy between 10 and 17 years old in good health and CMV-seronegative.

This clone was observed a handful of times. At one of its ends the junction is not consistent with the germline gene, which may arise from a read error. The DNA for the CDR3 is TGTGCCAGCAGCTGGTCTGGAGGAAACGTGGACTTC. Amino acids: CASSWSGGNVDF. The chain uses TRBV5-6 and TRBJ2-7; TRBD2 is a possible D gene (5 bases). Per the germline V gene, CDR1 is SGHDT and CDR2 is YYEEEE. CDR3 length equals 12 residues.

The V and J genes are TRBV5-4 and TRBJ1-1, with D possibly TRBD1 on 5 matching bases. In germline, CDR1 is SGHNT, CDR2 YYREEE (reference sequence). The CDR3 is made up of 15 amino acids. Deletions cut 3 bases from V and 0 bases from J, with 12 bases between. The CDR3 region has the DNA TGTGCCAGCAGCTACCAAGGGGCTATGAACACTGAAGCTTTCTTT. It translates to CASSYQGAMNTEAFF.

The chain couples TRBV4-1 to TRBJ2-1; TRBD1 aligns across 10 bases. V trimming: 2 bases; J trimming: 1 base; junction bases outside the gene matches: 5. The CDR3 has 17 amino acids. CDR1 and CDR2 from the germline V gene are MGHRA and YSYEKL. For the CDR3, the DNA is TGCGCCAGCAGCCAAATCCTGGGACAGGGGTCCTACAATGAGCAGTTCTTC. Translated: CASSQILGQGSYNEQFF.

J is TRBJ2-7 and V is TRBV14; 11 nucleotides line up with TRBD2. This CDR3 spans 15 amino acids. Germline loops: CDR1 SGHDN, CDR2 FVKESK. Trimming took 4 bases from V and 2 from J; bases not matched to a gene: 4. The CDR3 DNA follows: TGTGCCAGCAGCCCGCGGACTAGCGGGCCCTACGAGCAGTACTTC. This gives the protein CASSPRTSGPYEQYF.

CDR3 protein: CASSEADSQRAFF. In DNA, the CDR3 is TGTGCCAGCAGTGAGGCTGACAGCCAGAGGGCTTTCTTT. V and J are TRBV6-4 and TRBJ1-1, with D tentatively TRBD1 (5 bases). CDR1 and CDR2 from the germline V gene are MRHNA and SNTAGT. Trimming left V 3 bases short and J 11 bases short, with 16 bases between. This CDR3 has 13 amino acids.

This chain joins TRBV29-1 and TRBJ2-7, with a tentative D call TRBD1 (6 bases). Germline V gene data show CDR1 as SQVTM and CDR2 as ANQGSEA. Trimming took off 0 bases at V and 1 base at J, with 10 bases between the two ends. CDR3 size: 14 residues. The CDR3 DNA follows: TGCAGCGTTGAAGAAGAAGGGGGTTCCTACGAGCAGTACTTC. Translated, it gives CSVEEEGGSYEQYF.

This clone was seen just once. DNA for the CDR3: TGCGCCAGCAGCCAAGATAAGGGACAGGGAATGGGAAGCACAGATACGCAGTATTTT. Residues: CASSQDKGQGMGSTDTQYF. The J gene is TRBJ2-3, the V gene TRBV4-1; the match to TRBD1 covers 9 bases. The length of the CDR3 is 19 residues. The V and J ends lost 0 bases and 0 bases, in that order; junction bases with no gene match: 10. Germline V gene sequence: CDR1 MGHRA, CDR2 YSYEKL.

The chain is built from TRBV2 and TRBJ2-7; 7 bases agree with TRBD2. This CDR3 has 12 amino acids. Unmatched junction bases numbered 5, after V lost 6 bases and J lost 6 bases. Germline CDR1 and CDR2: SNHLY and FYNNEI. This chain's CDR3 is CASRAGIGEQYF. In DNA, the CDR3 is TGTGCCAGCAGAGCGGGAATAGGCGAGCAGTACTTC.